This T cell receptor beta chain was obtained from a study of blood T cell repertoires in COVID-19. Whole-study context: From T cells, B-cell-depleted T cells, or PBMCs came the material, which was cDNA or gDNA.

The CDR3 extends over 14 amino acids. Germline V lookup: CDR1 MNHEY, CDR2 SMNVEV (reference sequence). V was clipped by 4 bases and J by 1 base, with 8 bases between them. The assay was immunoSEQ multiplex PCR, and TCRdb's table has in-frame clones only and misses some. This sample has some 150,000 clones; roughly nine tenths occur once, and the top ten carry around 14%. The V and J genes are TRBV27 and TRBJ1-5; D possibly corresponds to TRBD1 (5 bases). The sample consisted of peripheral blood. The receptor comes from a woman aged 35 to 49 with acute or convalescent COVID-19. The CDR3 DNA is TGTGCCAGCAGTTCCCAGGGAAGCAATCAGCCCCAGCATTTT. Amino acid sequence: CASSSQGSNQPQHF.